The rows below give T cell receptor beta chains drawn from one sample of a study of shared clonotypes between healthy human individuals. Some clones are missing from TCRdb's copy, which holds only in-frame ones; the method was immunoSEQ multiplex PCR. The sample records about 2.4 million clones, over 85% being singletons. Source material: naive CD4+ T cells from PBMCs. Receptors were obtained from a man between 18 and 29 years old in good health. Some clones in this sample may be carry-over from other donors' samples. Both conserved end residues are part of each CDR3. The D gene is left open where the match is weak. A row's size may be missing; if present it is once, few, many or a size class.

D gene	clone size	V gene	J gene	CDR3 protein	CDR3 DNA
NA	NA	TRBV28	TRBJ2-7	CASSTPAGPIYEQYF	TGTGCCAGCAGTACCCCCGCCGGGCCGATCTACGAGCAGTACTTC
TRBD2	NA	TRBV10-3	TRBJ2-1	CAISGLAGDGEQFF	TGTGCCATCAGCGGACTAGCGGGAGATGGGGAGCAGTTCTTC
NA	NA	TRBV5-4	TRBJ1-2	CASSLPGANYGYTF	TGTGCCAGCAGCTTGCCGGGAGCTAACTATGGCTACACCTTC
NA	NA	TRBV5-1	TRBJ2-2	CASSLGPAGGELFF	TGCGCCAGCAGCCTGGGTCCGGCGGGCGGGGAGCTGTTTTTT
NA	NA	TRBV13	TRBJ2-3	CASSLNWVKNTDTQYF	TGTGCCAGCAGCTTAAACTGGGTTAAGAACACAGATACGCAGTATTTT
NA	NA	TRBV5-1	TRBJ2-2	CASSLDANTGELFF	TGCGCCAGCAGCTTGGACGCTAACACCGGGGAGCTGTTTTTT
TRBD2	NA	TRBV11-2	TRBJ2-2	CASSPGLGPGELFF	TGTGCCAGCAGCCCCGGACTAGGCCCCGGGGAGCTGTTTTTT
TRBD1	NA	TRBV27	TRBJ2-7	CASTKFTGGEYEQYF	TGTGCCAGCACCAAATTTACAGGGGGTGAATACGAGCAGTACTTC
NA	NA	TRBV18	TRBJ2-7	CASSPDWGSYEQYF	TGTGCCAGCTCACCGGACTGGGGATCCTACGAGCAGTACTTC
NA	NA	TRBV18	TRBJ2-1	CASSPLLSYNEQFF	TGTGCCAGCTCACCCCTGCTATCCTACAATGAGCAGTTCTTC
NA	NA	TRBV18	TRBJ2-3	CASSPLVAGGTDTQYF	TGTGCCAGCTCACCACTAGTGGCCGGAGGCACAGATACGCAGTATTTT
TRBD1	NA	TRBV6-4	TRBJ2-3	CASSVSGQGTDTQYF	TGTGCCAGCAGTGTTTCCGGACAGGGCACAGATACGCAGTATTTT
NA	NA	TRBV30	TRBJ1-1	CAGNSLVNTEAFF	TGTGCCGGTAACAGTTTGGTGAACACTGAAGCTTTCTTT
TRBD1	NA	TRBV7-9	TRBJ1-5	CASSVGTGVSNQPQHF	TGTGCCAGCAGCGTCGGGACAGGGGTTAGCAATCAGCCCCAGCATTTT
NA	NA	TRBV28	TRBJ1-2	CASSLAVPGGYTF	TGTGCCAGCAGTTTAGCGGTCCCGGGGGGCTACACCTTC
NA	NA	TRBV14	TRBJ2-7	CASSQGRAKAYEQYF	TGTGCCAGCAGCCAGGGACGGGCGAAGGCCTACGAGCAGTACTTC
TRBD2	NA	TRBV10-3	TRBJ2-7	CAISESSGRNEQYF	TGTGCCATCAGTGAGTCTAGCGGGAGAAACGAGCAGTACTTC
NA	NA	TRBV7-3	TRBJ2-1	CASSLNPLPGSSSYNEQFF	TGTGCCAGCAGCTTAAACCCACTGCCGGGTTCCAGCTCCTACAATGAGCAGTTCTTC
TRBD1	NA	TRBV28	TRBJ1-5	CASRRDRSSNQPQHF	TGTGCCAGCAGACGGGACAGGAGCAGCAATCAGCCCCAGCATTTT
TRBD1	NA	TRBV15	TRBJ2-1	CATSRNPWDSLNEQFF	TGTGCCACCAGCAGAAACCCCTGGGACAGCCTCAATGAGCAGTTCTTC
NA	once	TRBV7-2	TRBJ2-5	CASSHETFRGQETQYF	TGTGCCAGCAGCCACGAGACATTCAGGGGCCAAGAGACCCAGTACTTC
NA	NA	TRBV30	TRBJ2-3	CAWSVGTDTQYF	TGTGCCTGGAGTGTAGGGACAGATACGCAGTATTTT
TRBD2	NA	TRBV29-1	TRBJ2-3	CSVDSGRGTDTQYF	TGCAGCGTTGATAGCGGGAGGGGCACAGATACGCAGTATTTT
TRBD2	NA	TRBV11-1	TRBJ2-2	CASSLTGGPGELFF	TGTGCCAGCAGCTTAACGGGAGGGCCCGGGGAGCTGTTTTTT
TRBD1	NA	TRBV28	TRBJ2-5	CASSLWEPQGGETQYF	TGTGCCAGCAGTTTATGGGAACCACAGGGGGGAGAGACCCAGTACTTC
NA	NA	TRBV7-7	TRBJ2-7	CASSSPIYYEQYF	TGTGCCAGCAGCTCCCCAATATATTACGAGCAGTACTTC
NA	NA	TRBV27	TRBJ2-1	CASSLGQTYNEQFF	TGTGCCAGCAGTTTAGGACAGACCTACAATGAGCAGTTCTTC
TRBD1	NA	TRBV5-4	TRBJ2-1	CASSSRDRAYNEQFF	TGTGCCAGCAGCTCACGCGACAGGGCTTACAATGAGCAGTTCTTC
TRBD2	NA	TRBV15	TRBJ2-7	CATSRADSGGGSSYEQYF	TGTGCCACCAGCAGAGCCGACTCGGGAGGAGGAAGCTCCTACGAGCAGTACTTC
TRBD1	NA	TRBV28	TRBJ1-1	CASSWISRGPEAEAFF	TGTGCCAGCAGTTGGATTTCTAGGGGGCCCGAGGCTGAAGCTTTCTTT
NA	once	TRBV7-2	TRBJ1-5	CASSSFRGPQHF	TGTGCCAGCAGCTCATTTCGCGGACCCCAGCATTTT
TRBD2	NA	TRBV7-9	TRBJ2-5	CASSLGSGTSRLQETQYF	TGTGCCAGCAGCTTAGGATCCGGGACTAGCCGTTTACAGGAGACCCAGTACTTC
NA	NA	TRBV5-1	TRBJ2-5	CASSLVGGQTSRAQETQYF	TGCGCCAGCAGCTTGGTGGGGGGACAGACTAGTCGGGCCCAAGAGACCCAGTACTTC
TRBD2	NA	TRBV10-3	TRBJ2-3	CAISEGLAGGTDTQYF	TGTGCCATCAGTGAGGGACTAGCGGGAGGCACAGATACGCAGTATTTT
NA	NA	TRBV2	TRBJ2-7	CASSSSYEQYF	TGTGCCAGCTCAAGCTCCTACGAGCAGTACTTC
NA	NA	TRBV6-5	TRBJ2-7	CASSSTVRSSYEQYF	TGTGCCAGCAGTTCGACTGTTCGGAGCTCCTACGAGCAGTACTTC
NA	NA	TRBV7-2	TRBJ2-5	CASSLVGETQYF	TGTGCCAGCAGCTTGGTCGGAGAGACCCAGTACTTC
NA	NA	TRBV7-8	TRBJ1-5	CASSFTGYNQPQHF	TGTGCCAGCAGTTTCACAGGGTACAATCAGCCCCAGCATTTT
TRBD1	NA	TRBV7-2	TRBJ1-5	CASSNRYRGRNQPQHF	TGTGCCAGCAGCAACCGGTACAGGGGTCGCAATCAGCCCCAGCATTTT
TRBD2	NA	TRBV2	TRBJ2-2	CASGLAGVPGELFF	TGTGCCAGCGGACTAGCGGGAGTTCCCGGGGAGCTGTTTTTT
NA	NA	TRBV6-5	TRBJ2-7	CASSPPGVYEQYF	TGTGCCAGCAGTCCCCCCGGGGTCTACGAGCAGTACTTC
NA	NA	TRBV29-1	TRBJ2-3	CSVRVGGTTDTQYF	TGCAGCGTACGGGTGGGGGGTACCACAGATACGCAGTATTTT
TRBD1	NA	TRBV25-1	TRBJ2-7	CASRIPGQGTEQYF	TGTGCCAGCCGTATCCCGGGACAGGGCACCGAGCAGTACTTC
NA	NA	TRBV27	TRBJ2-7	CASKQTGLNYEQYF	TGTGCCAGCAAACAAACGGGACTTAACTACGAGCAGTACTTC
TRBD1	once	TRBV9	TRBJ1-1	CASSVYGTGGDTEAFF	TGTGCCAGCAGCGTCTACGGGACAGGGGGTGACACTGAAGCTTTCTTT
NA	once	TRBV20-1	TRBJ2-1	CSANNWGEQFF	TGCAGTGCCAACAACTGGGGTGAGCAGTTCTTC
TRBD1	NA	TRBV28	TRBJ1-2	CASGGTGPYYGYTF	TGTGCCAGCGGGGGGACAGGGCCTTACTATGGCTACACCTTC
NA	NA	TRBV11-2	TRBJ2-6	CASSQSGANVLTF	TGTGCCAGCAGCCAGTCAGGAGCCAACGTCCTGACTTTC
NA	NA	TRBV4-1	TRBJ1-1	CASSQDRTEYYEAFF	TGCGCCAGCAGCCAAGACCGGACAGAATACTATGAAGCTTTCTTT
NA	NA	TRBV9	TRBJ1-2	CASSADRTYGYTF	TGTGCCAGCAGCGCCGACAGGACTTATGGCTACACCTTC
NA	NA	TRBV7-9	TRBJ2-5	CASSLGGTQYF	TGTGCCAGCAGCTTAGGGGGGACCCAGTACTTC
TRBD1	NA	TRBV29-1	TRBJ1-1	CSGATGETEAFF	TGCAGCGGCGCGACAGGGGAAACTGAAGCTTTCTTT
NA	NA	TRBV6-1	TRBJ2-6	CASSSGDPGANVLTF	TGTGCCAGCAGTTCAGGTGACCCTGGGGCCAACGTCCTGACTTTC